This is a list of T cell receptor beta chains from one sample in a study of blood T cell repertoires in COVID-19. Sequencing used immunoSEQ multiplex PCR; TCRdb keeps in-frame clones, though not all of them. The sample yields approximately 210,000 clones, more than 80% seen once. The sample taken for sequencing was peripheral blood. The source is a man aged 25 to 40 who had recovered from COVID-19. Each CDR3 is given with its conserved first and last residue. The D gene is left open where the match is weak. Rows may omit the clone size; those that give it use once, few, many or a size class.

>TRBD1|NA|TRBV7-8|TRBJ2-7
TGTGCCAGCAGCTCCGGGATCAGACAGGGCCCCTACGAGCAGTACTTC
CASSSGIRQGPYEQYF
>NA|NA|TRBV28|TRBJ1-6
TGTGCCAGCAGGGATGAGACTGACCTCCTCCACTTT
CASRDETDLLHF
>TRBD1|NA|TRBV6-5|TRBJ2-6
TGTGCCGGAAGACAGGGTCGCTCTGGGGCCAACGTCCTGACTTTC
CAGRQGRSGANVLTF
>TRBD2|NA|TRBV4-2|TRBJ2-5
TGTGCCAGCAGCCCTGAGCGGGGGGGGTATGAGACCCAGTACTTC
CASSPERGGYETQYF
>NA|NA|TRBV7-2|TRBJ1-4
TGTGCCAGCAGCTTAGTTTTCAGGGTCGGTGAAAAACTGTTTTTT
CASSLVFRVGEKLFF
>TRBD1|NA|TRBV30|TRBJ1-6
TGTGCCTGGAAACGGACAGGGAATTCACCCCTCCACTTT
CAWKRTGNSPLHF
>TRBD2|NA|TRBV10-1|TRBJ2-1
TGCGCCAGCAGCTCCGGACTAGCGGGGGGATACAATGAGCAGTTCTTC
CASSSGLAGGYNEQFF
>NA|few|TRBV28|TRBJ2-5
TGTGCCAGCACCCCCGGGGGACTTTTGGGGGAGACCCAGTACTTC
CASTPGGLLGETQYF
>NA|NA|TRBV7-9|TRBJ2-7
TGTGCCAGCAGCCGATCTCGGACAGACAGCTCCTACGAGCAGTACTTC
CASSRSRTDSSYEQYF
>NA|NA|TRBV7-9|TRBJ2-1
TGTGCCAGCAGCCATCGGACACTGCCCAATGAGCAGTTCTTC
CASSHRTLPNEQFF
>TRBD1|NA|TRBV2|TRBJ2-1
TGTGCCAGCAGTCCACAGGGGGGCGGCTACAATGAGCAGTTCTTC
CASSPQGGGYNEQFF
>TRBD1|NA|TRBV2|TRBJ1-2
TGTGCCAGCAGCCGACAGGGGCCCAACTATGGCTACACCTTC
CASSRQGPNYGYTF
>TRBD1|NA|TRBV29-1|TRBJ2-7
TGCAGCGTTGACGGACAGGGGGTTGCGCAGTACTTC
CSVDGQGVAQYF